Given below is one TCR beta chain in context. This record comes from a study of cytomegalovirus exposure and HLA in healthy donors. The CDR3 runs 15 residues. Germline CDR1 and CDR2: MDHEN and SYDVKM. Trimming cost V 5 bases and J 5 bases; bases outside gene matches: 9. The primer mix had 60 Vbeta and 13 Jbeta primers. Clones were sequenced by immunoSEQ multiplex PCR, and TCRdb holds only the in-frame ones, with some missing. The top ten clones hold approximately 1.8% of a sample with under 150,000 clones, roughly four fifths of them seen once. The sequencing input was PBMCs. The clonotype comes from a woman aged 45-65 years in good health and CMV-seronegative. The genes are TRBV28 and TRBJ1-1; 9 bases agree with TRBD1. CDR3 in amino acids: CASSPRTGDGTEAFF. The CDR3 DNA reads TGTGCCAGCAGTCCCCGGACAGGGGATGGAACTGAAGCTTTCTTT.